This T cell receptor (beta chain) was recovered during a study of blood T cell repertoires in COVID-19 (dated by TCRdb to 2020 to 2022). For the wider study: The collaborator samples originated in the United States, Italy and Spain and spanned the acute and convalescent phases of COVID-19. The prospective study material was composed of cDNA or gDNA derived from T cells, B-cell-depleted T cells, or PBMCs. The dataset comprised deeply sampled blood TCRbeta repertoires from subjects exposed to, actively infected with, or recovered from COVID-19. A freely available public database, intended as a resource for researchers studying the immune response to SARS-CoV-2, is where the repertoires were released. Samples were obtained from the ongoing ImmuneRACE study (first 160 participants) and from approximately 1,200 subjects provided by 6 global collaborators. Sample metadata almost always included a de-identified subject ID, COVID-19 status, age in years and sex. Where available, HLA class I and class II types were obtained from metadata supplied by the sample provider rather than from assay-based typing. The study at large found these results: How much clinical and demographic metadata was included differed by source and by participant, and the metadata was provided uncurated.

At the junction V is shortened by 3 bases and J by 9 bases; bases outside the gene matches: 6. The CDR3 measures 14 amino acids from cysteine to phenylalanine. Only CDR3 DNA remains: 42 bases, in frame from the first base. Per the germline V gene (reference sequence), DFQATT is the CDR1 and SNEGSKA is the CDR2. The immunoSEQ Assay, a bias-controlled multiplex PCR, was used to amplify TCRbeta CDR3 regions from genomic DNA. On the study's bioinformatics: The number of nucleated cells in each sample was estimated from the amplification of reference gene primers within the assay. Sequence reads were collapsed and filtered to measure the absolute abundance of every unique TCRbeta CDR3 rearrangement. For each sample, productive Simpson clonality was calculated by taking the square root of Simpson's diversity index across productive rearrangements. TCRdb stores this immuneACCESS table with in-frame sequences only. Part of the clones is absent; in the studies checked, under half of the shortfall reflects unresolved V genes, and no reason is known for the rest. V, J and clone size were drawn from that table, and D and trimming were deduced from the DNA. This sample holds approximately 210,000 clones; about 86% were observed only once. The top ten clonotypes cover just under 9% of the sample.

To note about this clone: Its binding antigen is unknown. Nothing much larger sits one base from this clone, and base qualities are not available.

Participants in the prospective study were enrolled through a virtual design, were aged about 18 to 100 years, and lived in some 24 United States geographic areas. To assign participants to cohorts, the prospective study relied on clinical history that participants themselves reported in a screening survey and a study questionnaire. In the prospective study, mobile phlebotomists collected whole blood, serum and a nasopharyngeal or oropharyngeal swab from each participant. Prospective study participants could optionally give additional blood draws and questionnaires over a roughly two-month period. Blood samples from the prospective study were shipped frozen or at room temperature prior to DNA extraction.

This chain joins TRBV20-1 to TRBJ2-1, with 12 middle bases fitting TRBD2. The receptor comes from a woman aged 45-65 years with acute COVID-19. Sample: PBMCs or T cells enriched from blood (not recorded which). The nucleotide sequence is TGCAGTGCTAGTCGACTAGCGGGAGAGGGTGAGCAGTTCTTC. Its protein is CSASRLAGEGEQFF.